The rows below give T cell receptor beta chains drawn from one sample of a study of blood T cells in healthy people across ages. TCRdb fed the 5' RACE reads into MiXCR, producing one record per CDR3 protein. The sample includes around 1,500,000 distinct CDR3 sequences, roughly 27% of them seen just once. The specimen was blood. The source of these receptors is a woman under 40 in good health. The CDR3 runs from the conserved cysteine through the conserved F or W. Fields, in order: V gene, clone size, CDR3 length, D gene, J gene, CDR3 protein, CDR3 DNA. The D gene is left open where the match is weak. A clone size is listed for some rows: how often the clone was seen (once, few, many), or a class if it is expanded.

V: TRBV7-2; size: .; length: 14; D: TRBD2; J: TRBJ2-7; CDR3: CASSRSGRGYEQYF; DNA: TGTGCCAGCAGTCGAAGCGGGAGAGGCTACGAGCAGTACTTC
V: TRBV7-2; size: few; length: 14; D: .; J: TRBJ2-7; CDR3: CASSRNVRSGEQYF; DNA: TGTGCCAGCAGCCGGAACGTAAGGTCTGGCGAGCAGTACTTC
V: TRBV5-1; size: few; length: 15; D: .; J: TRBJ2-1; CDR3: CASSPMDRNYNEQFF; DNA: TGCGCCAGCTCCCCCATGGACAGAAACTACAATGAGCAGTTCTTC
V: TRBV28; size: few; length: 16; D: TRBD1; J: TRBJ1-5; CDR3: CASSAYRTGGGNPQHF; DNA: TGTGCCAGCAGCGCCTATCGGACAGGGGGAGGAAACCCCCAGCATTTT
V: TRBV5-1; size: many; length: 14; D: TRBD1; J: TRBJ2-7; CDR3: CASRSGQATYEQYF; DNA: TGCGCCAGCAGATCAGGACAGGCTACCTACGAGCAGTACTTC
V: TRBV6-2/TRBV6-3; size: .; length: 12; D: .; J: TRBJ1-2; CDR3: CASSDPAGGYTF; DNA: TGTGCCAGCAGTGACCCTGCTGGTGGCTACACCTTC
V: TRBV19; size: .; length: 14; D: TRBD2; J: TRBJ2-1; CDR3: CASRIEGLANEQFF; DNA: TGTGCCAGTAGGATAGAAGGACTAGCCAATGAGCAGTTCTTC
V: TRBV6-1; size: .; length: 12; D: .; J: TRBJ1-1; CDR3: CASSEVYTEAFF; DNA: TGTGCCAGCAGTGAAGTATACACTGAAGCTTTCTTT
V: TRBV20-1; size: few; length: 15; D: .; J: TRBJ2-1; CDR3: CSARYGGFPYNEQFF; DNA: TGCAGTGCCCGATATGGGGGATTCCCGTACAATGAGCAGTTCTTC
V: TRBV7-2; size: .; length: 14; D: .; J: TRBJ2-2; CDR3: CASSLSGTSGELFF; DNA: TGTGCCAGCAGCCTCTCGGGGACATCCGGGGAGCTGTTTTTT
V: TRBV12-3/TRBV12-4; size: many; length: 14; D: .; J: TRBJ2-3; CDR3: CASSTSRWPDTQYF; DNA: TGTGCCAGCAGTACTAGCAGATGGCCAGATACGCAGTATTTT
V: TRBV9; size: few; length: 14; D: TRBD1; J: TRBJ2-7; CDR3: CASSASGGTGEQYF; DNA: TGTGCCAGCAGCGCCTCAGGGGGTACGGGAGAGCAGTACTTC
V: TRBV12-5; size: .; length: 15; D: TRBD1; J: TRBJ1-3; CDR3: CASGSRTGLENTIYF; DNA: TGTGCTAGTGGTTCTCGGACAGGGCTCGAAAACACCATATATTTT
V: TRBV7-2; size: .; length: 17; D: .; J: TRBJ1-2; CDR3: CASSLGGGRLLNYGYTF; DNA: TGTGCCAGCAGCTTAGGGGGGGGACGGCTTCTTAACTATGGCTACACCTTC
V: TRBV7-9; size: many; length: 15; D: .; J: TRBJ2-5; CDR3: CASSSGDHGGKTQYF; DNA: TGTGCCAGCAGCTCCGGGGATCATGGGGGGAAGACCCAGTACTTC
V: TRBV2; size: .; length: 17; D: TRBD1; J: TRBJ1-2; CDR3: CASSVTGTGSVSYGYTF; DNA: TGTGCCAGCAGTGTAACCGGGACAGGGTCTGTTTCCTATGGCTACACCTTC
V: TRBV7-9; size: .; length: 18; D: .; J: TRBJ1-1; CDR3: CASSLVFRSGPMNTEAFF; DNA: TGTGCCAGCAGCTTAGTGTTTCGTAGTGGGCCCATGAACACTGAAGCTTTCTTT
V: TRBV7-3; size: few; length: 16; D: TRBD2; J: TRBJ2-5; CDR3: CASSRSGLGVRETQYF; DNA: TGTGCCAGCAGCCGGTCGGGACTAGGCGTCCGGGAGACCCAGTACTTC
V: TRBV28; size: .; length: 15; D: .; J: TRBJ2-7; CDR3: CASSSSGASSGEQYF; DNA: TGTGCCAGCAGTTCCTCCGGGGCCTCCTCAGGGGAGCAGTACTTC
V: TRBV28; size: .; length: 14; D: .; J: TRBJ2-7; CDR3: CASSLPGSLDEQYF; DNA: TGTGCCAGCAGCCTTCCCGGTAGCCTCGACGAGCAGTACTTC
V: TRBV28; size: many; length: 18; D: .; J: TRBJ1-6; CDR3: CASSLWDTDGLVGSPLHF; DNA: TGTGCCAGCAGTTTATGGGACACGGACGGCCTGGTGGGCTCACCCCTCCACTTT
V: TRBV12-3/TRBV12-4; size: many; length: 15; D: .; J: TRBJ2-7; CDR3: CASSTAGTHAYEQYF; DNA: TGTGCCAGCAGTACGGCCGGGACACATGCCTACGAGCAGTACTTC